Following are 22 T cell receptor beta chains from one sample sequenced in a study of shared clonotypes between healthy human individuals. Only in-frame clones appear in the TCRdb table, and some are missing; sequencing was by immunoSEQ multiplex PCR. Of over a million clones in the sample, 60% to 80% were seen once. The specimen sequenced was memory CD4+ T cells sorted from blood. Subset: CD45RA-negative fraction. These receptors were obtained from a man younger than 30 in good health.

The chain combines TRBV4-2 with TRBJ2-1; no clear D. This CDR3 is built from 18 residues. Per the germline V gene, CDR1 is LGHNA and CDR2 is YNFKEQ. The germline V and J ends were trimmed by 0 bases and 3 bases, with 18 bases remaining between them. CDR3 in DNA: TGTGCCAGCAGCCAAGATAGCTTAACCTTAAGTTTCTACAATGAGCAGTTCTTC. Translated, it gives CASSQDSLTLSFYNEQFF.

J is TRBJ2-7 and V is TRBV7-8; 10 nucleotides agree with TRBD1. The CDR3 sequence is 14 residues long. Germline values: CDR1 SGHVS, CDR2 FQNEAQ. V shed 5 bases, J shed 6 bases, and the junction held 7 bases outside the gene matches. As DNA, the CDR3 is TGTGCCAGCAGCCAAGACAGGGGGCTCGGCGAGCAGTACTTC. Translating it yields CASSQDRGLGEQYF.

V is TRBV30 and J is TRBJ2-7, with 7 bases fitting TRBD2. The trim removed 4 bases at V and 2 bases at J, leaving 11 bases unmatched. This CDR3 spans 15 amino acids. Germline loops: CDR1 GTSNPN, CDR2 SVGIG (reference sequence). The chain's CDR3 is CAWKREGGGAYEQYF. CDR3 DNA: TGTGCCTGGAAAAGGGAAGGCGGGGGTGCCTACGAGCAGTACTTC.

The rearrangement links TRBV12-2 to TRBJ2-1; TRBD1 reflects the table's D call only, with no check against the DNA. TRBV12-2 has pseudogene status. The CDR3 runs 14 residues. The CDR3 protein is CASRVDRAHNEQFF. The CDR3 DNA follows: TGTGCAAGTCGCGTAGACAGAGCCCACAATGAGCAGTTCTTC.

The chain combines TRBV7-2 with TRBJ1-3; D not resolved. CDR1 and CDR2 (germline): SGHTA, FQGNSA. This CDR3 region has 15 residues. V lost 7 bases, J lost 5 bases, and 18 bases lay in between. This CDR3 is CASNPGGVGRNTIYF. The CDR3 DNA follows: TGTGCCAGCAACCCCGGCGGGGTTGGAAGAAACACCATATATTTT. Using reference TRBV7-2 and TRBJ1-3 for the parts outside the CDR3, the full variable domain is GAGVSQSPSNKVTEKGKDVELRCDPISGHTALYWYRQSLGQGLEFLIYFQGNSAPDKSGLPSDRFSAERTGGSVSTLTIQRTQQEDSAVYLCASNPGGVGRNTIYFGEGSWLTVV.

This chain links TRBV7-9 with TRBJ2-3; weak D call: TRBD2 (5 bases). V lost 3 bases, J lost 2 bases, and 21 bases lay in between. Germline loops: CDR1 SEHNR, CDR2 FQNEAQ (reference sequence). This CDR3 is built from 18 residues. The CDR3: CASSFREGVKIITDTQYF. In nucleotides, the CDR3 is TGTGCCAGCAGCTTTCGGGAAGGAGTAAAGATAATCACAGATACGCAGTATTTT.

The chain uses TRBV6-6 and TRBJ2-3, with D possibly being TRBD2 (6 bases). The germline gives CDR1 MNHNY, CDR2 SVGAGI (reference sequence). This CDR3 is 15 amino acids long. Deletions cut 4 bases from V and 3 bases from J, with 14 bases between. The CDR3 sequence is CASSSRGGRTDTQYF. Here the CDR3 DNA reads TGTGCCAGCAGTTCCCGCGGAGGGCGGACAGATACGCAGTATTTT.

The chain links TRBV25-1 to TRBJ2-5; D may match TRBD1 or TRBD2 (5 bases each). The last part of the DNA fits TRBJ2-7 better; the J call may be wrong. Germline lookup yields CDR1 MGHDK and CDR2 SYGVNS. This CDR3 comprises 16 residues. CDR3 region: CASSAPSAAGTYEQYF. For the CDR3, the DNA is TGTGCCAGCAGTGCCCCCTCAGCGGCAGGGACCTACGAGCAGTACTTC.

This rearrangement joins TRBV10-3 to TRBJ2-1; tentatively, D is TRBD2 (6 bases). This CDR3 region has 14 residues. V was cut by 0 bases and J by 6 bases, with 9 bases left in between. Germline CDR1 is ENHRY and CDR2 is SYGVKD. For the CDR3, the DNA is TGTGCCATCAGTGAGTCGATGGGGGGCAATGAGCAGTTCTTC. Protein: CAISESMGGNEQFF.

J is TRBJ2-1 and V is TRBV13; D is undetermined. This CDR3 spans 14 amino acids. CDR1 and CDR2 from the germline V gene are PRHDT and FYEKMQ (reference sequence). V dropped 2 bases and J dropped 2 bases, with 7 bases sitting between them. In nucleotides, the CDR3 is TGTGCCAGCAGCTTAAGGACCGCCTACAATGAGCAGTTCTTC. Translating gives CASSLRTAYNEQFF.

The chain is built from TRBV2 and TRBJ1-1; 8 positions agree with TRBD1. The CDR3 consists of 14 residues. Germline CDR1 and CDR2: SNHLY and FYNNEI. Unmatched junction bases numbered 2, after V lost 0 bases and J lost 5 bases. In DNA, the CDR3 is TGTGCCAGCAGTGAAGCGTACAGGGGGACTGAAGCTTTCTTT. Translating gives CASSEAYRGTEAFF.

V usage is TRBV19 and J usage is TRBJ2-3; D is possibly TRBD1 (5 bases). Trimming removed 5 bases at V and 1 base at J, with 10 bases between. The CDR3 sequence is 14 residues long. Germline V gene lookup returns CDR1 LNHDA and CDR2 SQIVND (reference sequence). The CDR3 is CASSRQGGTDTQYF. CDR3 nucleotide sequence: TGTGCCAGTAGTCGGCAGGGTGGCACAGATACGCAGTATTTT.

The genes are TRBV19 and TRBJ2-1; D might be TRBD1 or TRBD2, each matching 5 bases. The CDR3 has 14 amino acids. V dropped 7 bases and J dropped 7 bases, with 17 bases sitting between them. Germline values: CDR1 LNHDA, CDR2 SQIVND (reference sequence). CDR3 sequence (DNA): TGTGCCAGTATCTCCCCGGGGCCGAAAAATGAGCAGTTCTTC. Its protein is CASISPGPKNEQFF.

CDR3 in DNA: TGTGCCAGTAGTATAGAACACCCTGATACGCAGTATTTT. It yields the protein CASSIEHPDTQYF. This chain connects TRBV19 to TRBJ2-3, with D unclear. V gave up 0 bases and J gave up 6 bases, with 7 bases separating them. The germline V gene has CDR1 LNHDA and CDR2 SQIVND (reference sequence). This CDR3 has 13 residues.

This rearrangement joins TRBV18 to TRBJ2-2; D is unresolved. Trimming removed 0 bases from V and 6 bases from J, with 17 bases in between. Looked up from germline, CDR1 is KGHSH and CDR2 is LQKENI. CDR3 length: 17 residues. The CDR3 spells CASSPPSGPSVPGELFF. The DNA of the CDR3 is TGTGCCAGCTCACCACCTTCCGGCCCTTCAGTCCCCGGGGAGCTGTTTTTT.

DNA for the CDR3: TGCAGCGCCCTTATAGCAGTATACAATGAGCAGTTCTTC. The encoded protein is CSALIAVYNEQFF. The V call is TRBV29-1, the J call TRBJ2-1; D is uncertain. Germline values: CDR1 SQVTM, CDR2 ANQGSEA. The CDR3 spans 13 residues. The V gene lost 7 bases and the J gene lost 4 bases, with 14 bases spanning the gap.

The genes are TRBV5-4 and TRBJ1-6, with 7 bases lining up with TRBD1. The trim removed 7 bases at V and 6 bases at J, leaving 1 base unmatched. CDR1 and CDR2 from the germline V gene are SGHNT and YYREEE (reference sequence). The CDR3 sequence is 12 residues long. CDR3: CASRDSNSPLHF. The DNA of the CDR3 is TGTGCCAGCCGGGACAGTAATTCACCCCTCCACTTT.

CDR3 DNA sequence: TGTGCCAGCAGCTTAGTCGCGGGGGGGCTGGTAGATACGCAGTATTTT. Protein sequence: CASSLVAGGLVDTQYF. V is TRBV11-2 and J is TRBJ2-3; 9 bases fit TRBD2. V dropped 1 base and J dropped 5; count of bases not matched to a gene: 7. The CDR3 extends over 16 amino acids. Germline V gene sequence: CDR1 SGHAT, CDR2 FQNNGV.

As for this clone: Distinct nucleotide sequences in the sample also encode this CDR3. The chain joins TRBV11-2 to TRBJ2-7, with unresolved D. CDR3 length: 12 residues. The germline CDR1 and CDR2 sequences are SGHAT and FQNNGV. V was trimmed by 2 bases and J by 4 bases, leaving 6 bases between them. The CDR3 reads CASSLSSYEQYF. For the CDR3, the DNA is TGTGCCAGCAGCTTATCCTCTTACGAGCAGTACTTC.

The chain is built from TRBV5-6 and TRBJ2-7; 11 nucleotides agree with TRBD2. Germline V CDR1 and CDR2: SGHDT, YYEEEE. Unmatched junction bases numbered 5, after V lost 1 base and J lost 2 bases. The CDR3 contains 16 residues. The CDR3 is CASSLFASGRTYEQYF. The CDR3 bases are TGTGCCAGCAGCTTGTTTGCTAGCGGGAGGACCTACGAGCAGTACTTC.

The table lists this clone with a few counts. This chain joins TRBV7-9 and TRBJ1-5; 7 bases match TRBD1. From germline, CDR1 is SEHNR and CDR2 FQNEAQ (reference sequence). There are 16 residues in the CDR3. V was pared by 4 bases and J by 1 base, with 7 bases of the junction left unmatched. The CDR3 protein is CASSSQTGTSNQPQHF. CDR3 coding DNA: TGTGCCAGCAGCTCACAGACAGGGACGAGCAATCAGCCCCAGCATTTT.

The rearrangement joins TRBV5-1 to TRBJ1-4; no definite D call. This CDR3 spans 15 amino acids. V was clipped by 4 bases and J by 6 bases, with 16 bases between them. Germline V gene sequence: CDR1 SGHRS, CDR2 YFSETQ. The CDR3 nucleotides read TGCGCCAGCAGCAATCATGGGCAGGAGCATGAAAAACTGTTTTTT. Protein: CASSNHGQEHEKLFF.